One and the same sample provided the 10 T cell receptor beta chains below, sequenced in a study of human CD8 memory T cell subsets. TCR beta libraries were made by UMI-labeled 5' RACE. TCRdb reprocessed the 5' RACE reads, keeping one entry per CDR3 protein, no DNA. This listing includes around 11,000 distinct CDR3 sequences. Source material: CD8+ stem-like memory T cells (TSCM and TCM) sorted from PBMCs. Subset specified: stem-like memory CD8 T cells (TSTEM), CCR7+ PD-1- TIGIT-. The source is a human donor in good health.

The chain combines TRBV19 with TRBJ1-1; TCRdb names TRBD1, which stays unverified in the absence of DNA. This CDR3 has 11 amino acids. CDR1 is LNHDA, CDR2 SQIVND, per germline (reference sequence). The CDR3 spells CATKTGAEAFF.

This rearrangement joins TRBV3-1 to TRBJ2-1; as DNA is missing, the TRBD2 call by TCRdb cannot be tested. Germline CDR1 is LGHDT and CDR2 is YNNKEL (reference sequence). The CDR3 runs 18 residues. This chain's CDR3 is CASSQALGTSGGAYEQFF.

The rearrangement uses TRBV27 and TRBJ2-1; TCRdb's assignment of TRBD2 cannot be checked, as there is no DNA. The CDR3 consists of 15 residues. CDR1 and CDR2 from the germline V gene are MNHEY and SMNVEV (reference sequence). The CDR3 loop is CASSFLLAGGFEQFF.

By frequency, this clonotype registers medium-sized (0.01 to 0.1%). The rearrangement joins TRBV28 to TRBJ2-7; the D call from TCRdb, TRBD1, cannot be confirmed without DNA. CDR1 MDHEN and CDR2 SYDVKM come from the germline V gene. This CDR3 comprises 12 residues. CDR3 sequence: CASLSGAYEQYF.

The rearrangement links TRBV15 to TRBJ2-3; there is no DNA to check the TCRdb D call of TRBD1. Germline CDR1 is LNHNV and CDR2 is YYDKDF (reference sequence). The CDR3 contains 15 residues. The CDR3 sequence: CATSRERGGADTQYF.

The chain is built from TRBV20-1 and TRBJ2-5; TCRdb's D call, TRBD1, is unchecked because there is no DNA. This CDR3 is built from 13 residues. Germline lookup yields CDR1 DFQATT and CDR2 SNEGSKA (reference sequence). The CDR3: CSARGTAQETQYF.

The genes are TRBV11-3 and TRBJ2-7; TCRdb lists TRBD2, though no DNA is available to test this call. This CDR3 contains 14 residues. The germline CDR1 and CDR2 sequences are SGHNT and YENEEA. CDR3 sequence: CASSPRVSDYEQYF.

CDR3: CASSPDDYGYTF. V gene TRBV5-1 combines with J gene TRBJ1-2. The CDR3 runs 12 residues. The germline gives CDR1 SGHRS, CDR2 YFSETQ.

Frequency places this clonotype as medium-sized (0.01 to 0.1%). The rearrangement uses TRBV9 and TRBJ2-3; TCRdb's D call, TRBD1, is unchecked because there is no DNA. Germline values: CDR1 SGDLS, CDR2 YYNGEE. This CDR3 is built from 15 residues. CDR3 in amino acids: CASSFRGESTDTQYF.

Measured by frequency, this clonotype is medium-sized. The rearrangement uses TRBV10-3 and TRBJ2-7; TCRdb calls TRBD1, which cannot be checked without DNA. CDR1 is ENHRY, CDR2 SYGVKD, per germline. The CDR3 runs 14 residues. The CDR3 here is CAGGRTGGEYEQYF.